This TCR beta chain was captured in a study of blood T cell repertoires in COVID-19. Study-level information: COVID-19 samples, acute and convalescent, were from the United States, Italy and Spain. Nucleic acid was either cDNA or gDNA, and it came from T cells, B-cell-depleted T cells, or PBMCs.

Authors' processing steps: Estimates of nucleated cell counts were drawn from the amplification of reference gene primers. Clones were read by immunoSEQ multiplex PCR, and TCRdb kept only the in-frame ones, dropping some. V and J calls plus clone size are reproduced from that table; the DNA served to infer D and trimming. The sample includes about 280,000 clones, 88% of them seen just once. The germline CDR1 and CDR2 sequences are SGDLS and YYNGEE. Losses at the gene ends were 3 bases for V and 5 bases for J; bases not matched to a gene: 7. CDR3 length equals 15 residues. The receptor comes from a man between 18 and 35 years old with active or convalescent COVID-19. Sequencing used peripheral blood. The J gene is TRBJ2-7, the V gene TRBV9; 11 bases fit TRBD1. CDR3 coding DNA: TGTGCCAGCAGCGATACCGGGACAGGGGGTCACGAGCAGTACTTC. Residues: CASSDTGTGGHEQYF.